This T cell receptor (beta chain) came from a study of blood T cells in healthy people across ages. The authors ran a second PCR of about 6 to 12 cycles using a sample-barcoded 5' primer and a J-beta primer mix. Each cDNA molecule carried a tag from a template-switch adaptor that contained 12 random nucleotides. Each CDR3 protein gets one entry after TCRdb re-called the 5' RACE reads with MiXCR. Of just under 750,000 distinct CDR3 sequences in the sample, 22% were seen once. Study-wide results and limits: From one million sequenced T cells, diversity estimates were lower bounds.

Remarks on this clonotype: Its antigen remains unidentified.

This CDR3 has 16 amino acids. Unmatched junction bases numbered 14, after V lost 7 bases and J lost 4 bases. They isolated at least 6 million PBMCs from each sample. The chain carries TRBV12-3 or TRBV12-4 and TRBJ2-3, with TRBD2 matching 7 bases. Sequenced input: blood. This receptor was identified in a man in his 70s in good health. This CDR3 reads CASIQGTGGRADTQYF. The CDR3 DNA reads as TGTGCCAGCATCCAGGGCACGGGAGGAAGGGCAGATACGCAGTATTTT.